One sample yielded the 27 T cell receptor beta chains listed below, sequenced in a study of PD-L1 blockade in urothelial cancer. Sequencing used immunoSEQ multiplex PCR; TCRdb keeps in-frame clones, though not all of them. The profile shows about 110,000 clones, around 85% of them singletons. The sequencing used PBMCs, collected around atezolizumab (anti-PD-L1) treatment. These TCRs come from a middle-aged man with urothelial cancer.

The chain employs TRBV7-9 and TRBJ2-1, with 12 bases matching TRBD2. The germline gives CDR1 SEHNR, CDR2 FQNEAQ (reference sequence). The CDR3 runs to 19 residues. V lost 0 bases and J lost 2; bases outside the gene matches: 8. Here the CDR3 reads CASSLAPPSGRGAYNEQFF. CDR3 nucleotide sequence: TGTGCCAGCAGCTTAGCGCCTCCTAGCGGGAGGGGGGCCTACAATGAGCAGTTCTTC.

V gene TRBV7-3 combines with J gene TRBJ2-2, with 7 bases matching TRBD1. CDR1 and CDR2 (germline): SGHTA, FQGTGA. Trimming removed 6 bases from V and 7 bases from J; junction bases left unmatched: 5. This CDR3 has 13 residues. CDR3 residues: CASSQGVGGELFF. CDR3 nucleotide sequence: TGTGCCAGCAGTCAGGGGGTAGGCGGGGAGCTGTTTTTT.

This CDR3 reads CATSRDGRGDNQPQHF. In nucleotides, the CDR3 is TGTGCCACCAGCAGAGATGGCAGGGGTGACAATCAGCCCCAGCATTTT. The chain couples TRBV15 to TRBJ1-5; D possibly corresponds to TRBD1 (6 bases). There are 16 residues in the CDR3. Per germline, CDR1 LNHNV and CDR2 YYDKDF (reference sequence). Trimming left V 0 bases short and J 3 bases short, with 12 bases between.

Concerning this clone itself: A read error may produce the germline difference seen at one junction end. The chain combines TRBV7-9 with TRBJ2-1; 9 bases map to TRBD2. From germline, CDR1 is SEHNR and CDR2 FQNEAQ (reference sequence). There are 13 residues in the CDR3. Written as DNA, the CDR3 is TGTGCCAGCAGGTTAGCGGGAGCAAATGAGCAGTTCTTC. It is translated as CASRLAGANEQFF.

The chain combines TRBV14 with TRBJ2-5, with 9 bases aligning to TRBD2. This CDR3 has 14 amino acids. Germline V CDR1 and CDR2: SGHDN, FVKESK. The ends lost 4 bases at V and 7 bases at J; junction bases unmatched: 7. The CDR3 loop is CASSPSISGGTQYF. The CDR3 nucleotides are TGTGCCAGCAGCCCATCTATTAGCGGGGGGACCCAGTACTTC.

The rearrangement joins TRBV11-1 to TRBJ2-1; maybe TRBD1 (6 bases). Germline assignment: CDR1 SGHAT and CDR2 FQDESV (reference sequence). The V end was cut by 1 base, the J end by 10 bases, with 20 bases between. The CDR3 has 16 residues. CDR3 sequence (DNA): TGTGCCAGCAGCTTAGGGGTCAGTTTGCGACAGGCAGAGCAGTTCTTC. Translating it yields CASSLGVSLRQAEQFF.

V is TRBV18 and J is TRBJ2-2; 8 nucleotides line up with TRBD2. This CDR3 comprises 13 residues. Germline V lookup: CDR1 KGHSH, CDR2 LQKENI. After removal of 8 bases from V and 5 bases from J, the junction contained 4 bases not matched to a gene. The CDR3, as DNA: TGTGCCAGCGTCGCGGGGGGAACCGGGGAGCTGTTTTTT. It specifies CASVAGGTGELFF. The variable domain in full, with the rest retrieved from reference TRBV18 and TRBJ2-2, is NAGVMQNPRHLVRRRGQEARLRCSPMKGHSHVYWYRQLPEEGLKFMVYLQKENIIDESGMPKERFSAEFPKEGPSILRIQQVVRGDSAAYFCASVAGGTGELFFGEGSRLTVL.

CDR3: CASSIGRLAEGRNEQFF. DNA of the CDR3: TGTGCCAGTAGTATAGGACGACTAGCGGAAGGACGGAATGAGCAGTTCTTC. The chain carries TRBV19 and TRBJ2-1, with 9 bases identical to TRBD2. Looked up from germline, CDR1 is LNHDA and CDR2 is SQIVND (reference sequence). V lost 1 base to trimming and J lost 7 bases; unmatched junction nucleotides: 11. This CDR3 is built from 17 residues.

The chain joins TRBV7-8 to TRBJ2-5, with 9 nucleotides matching TRBD2. Germline V gives CDR1 SGHVS, CDR2 FQNEAQ. The CDR3 has 16 amino acids. Trimming removed 5 bases from V and 5 bases from J; junction bases left unmatched: 12. CDR3 DNA sequence: TGTGCCAGCAGCCTGGGACTAGCCGGCCTCGTGGAGACCCAGTACTTC. Its protein is CASSLGLAGLVETQYF.

J is TRBJ2-3 and V is TRBV5-6; 8 bases agree with TRBD2. CDR1 is SGHDT, CDR2 YYEEEE, per germline. The CDR3 contains 16 residues. J was trimmed by 2 bases and V by 0 bases; bases with no gene match: 5. The CDR3 nucleotides read TGTGCCAGCAGCTTGGTAGTAGCGGGGAACACAGATACGCAGTATTTT. Its protein product is CASSLVVAGNTDTQYF.

The CDR3 sequence is CASSMASGSYNEQFF. DNA for the CDR3: TGTGCCAGTAGTATGGCGTCAGGCTCCTACAATGAGCAGTTCTTC. The V and J genes are TRBV19 and TRBJ2-1; no clear D gene. Germline V gene data show CDR1 as LNHDA and CDR2 as SQIVND (reference sequence). This CDR3 spans 15 amino acids. The germline V and J ends were trimmed by 3 bases and 0 bases, with 9 bases remaining between them. Supplemented by reference TRBV19 and TRBJ2-1, the full variable domain reads DGGITQSPKYLFRKEGQNVTLSCEQNLNHDAMYWYRQDPGQGLRLIYYSQIVNDFQKGDIAEGYSVSREKKESFPLTVTSAQKNPTAFYLCASSMASGSYNEQFFGPGTRLTVL.

The chain carries TRBV15 and TRBJ1-5; D call uncertain. The CDR3 runs 14 residues. Germline V CDR1 and CDR2: LNHNV, YYDKDF (reference sequence). Trimming shortened V by 1 base and J by 2 bases, and 6 bases separated the two germline ends. CDR3 protein: CATSRGAGNQPQHF. The CDR3 DNA reads as TGTGCCACCAGCAGAGGGGCAGGCAATCAGCCCCAGCATTTT.

A single count supports this clone. This chain joins TRBV25-1 and TRBJ2-7, with D perhaps TRBD1 (6 bases). Germline V gives CDR1 MGHDK, CDR2 SYGVNS. Trimming shortened V by 2 bases and J by 2 bases, and 10 bases separated the two germline ends. The CDR3 spans 14 residues. Here the CDR3 DNA reads TGTGCCAGCAGTGAAGCGCAGGGGACCTACGAGCAGTACTTC. Translated: CASSEAQGTYEQYF.

V is TRBV2 and J is TRBJ2-3; TRBD2 aligns across 11 bases. Germline V gene sequence: CDR1 SNHLY, CDR2 FYNNEI. Trimming took 6 bases from V and 7 from J; bases not matched to a gene: 6. This CDR3 comprises 14 residues. The CDR3: CASRLSGRVYTQYF. The CDR3 DNA sequence: TGTGCCAGCAGACTTAGCGGGAGGGTCTATACGCAGTATTTT.

V is TRBV21-1 and J is TRBJ1-4; TRBD1 is the table's D call and was not checked against the DNA. TRBV21-1 is shown as a pseudogene. This CDR3 has 17 amino acids. The CDR3 loop reads CASSKRDSDSTNEKLFF. CDR3 bases: TGTGCCAGCAGCAAACGGGACAGCGATTCAACTAATGAAAAACTGTTTTTT.

V and J are TRBV27 and TRBJ2-7, with 9 bases aligning to TRBD2. V lost 2 bases to trimming and J lost 3 bases; unmatched junction nucleotides: 5. The CDR3 is 15 amino acids. The V gene's germline CDR1 is MNHEY and CDR2 SMNVEV (reference sequence). CDR3 sequence reads: CASSLGNSGSYEQYF. The CDR3 region has the DNA TGTGCCAGCAGTTTAGGAAATAGCGGGAGCTACGAGCAGTACTTC.

This chain uses TRBV10-1 with TRBJ2-7; D unclear. Germline V lookup: CDR1 WNHNN, CDR2 SYGVQD (reference sequence). CDR3 length: 12 amino acids. The V gene lost 4 bases and the J gene lost 4 bases, with 8 bases spanning the gap. The CDR3 region has the DNA TGCGCCAGCAGTGCTTCGAGTTACGAGCAGTACTTC. The encoded protein is CASSASSYEQYF.

J is TRBJ2-1 and V is TRBV5-1; 10 bases are a match to TRBD1. After removal of 5 bases from V and 4 bases from J, the junction contained 6 bases not matched to a gene. CDR1 SGHRS and CDR2 YFSETQ come from the germline V gene. This CDR3 spans 15 amino acids. The CDR3 DNA follows: TGCGCCAGCAGTGGGGGACAGGGGTTTTACAATGAGCAGTTCTTC. It translates to CASSGGQGFYNEQFF.

The gene calls are TRBV30 and TRBJ2-3; 8 bases align to TRBD2. CDR1 and CDR2 (germline): GTSNPN, SVGIG (reference sequence). The junction had 12 bases not matched to a gene; V was cut back by 1 base and J by 6 bases. This CDR3 has 16 amino acids. DNA of the CDR3: TGTGCCTGGAGTGGCATTTTTTTCGGGAGGGAGGATACGCAGTATTTT. Translating it yields CAWSGIFFGREDTQYF.

J is TRBJ2-7 and V is TRBV25-1, with D unresolved. Germline V gives CDR1 MGHDK, CDR2 SYGVNS. The CDR3 runs to 13 residues. Between the trimmed V and J ends, which lost 1 base and 9 bases, there was a span of 13 bases. The CDR3: CASSELHSSWQYF. Written as DNA, the CDR3 is TGTGCCAGCAGTGAATTGCACAGCTCCTGGCAGTACTTC.

The V call is TRBV5-1, the J call TRBJ2-3; 11 bases line up with TRBD2. The ends lost 0 bases at V and 5 bases at J; junction bases unmatched: 5. From germline, CDR1 is SGHRS and CDR2 YFSETQ. This CDR3 comprises 16 residues. CDR3 sequence reads: CASSLGTSGSLDTQYF. The DNA of the CDR3 is TGCGCCAGCAGCTTGGGCACTAGCGGGAGTCTAGATACGCAGTATTTT.

The genes are TRBV5-6 and TRBJ2-2, with D possibly being TRBD1 (5 bases). The CDR3 sequence is 13 residues long. V was cut by 0 bases and J by 10 bases, with 10 bases left in between. Per germline, CDR1 SGHDT and CDR2 YYEEEE. The CDR3 DNA reads as TGTGCCAGCAGCTTGGGATCCAGGGAGGAGCTGTTTTTT. Amino acids: CASSLGSREELFF.

V and J are TRBV2 and TRBJ2-7, with 8 bases matching TRBD2. The length of the CDR3 is 13 residues. The J segment lost 4 bases and the V segment lost 3 bases, leaving 2 bases of the junction unmatched. Looked up from germline, CDR1 is SNHLY and CDR2 is FYNNEI. CDR3 in DNA: TGTGCCAGCAGTGAGGCTAGCGGGTACGAGCAGTACTTC. It codes for CASSEASGYEQYF.

This chain links TRBV23-1 with TRBJ1-6, with no clear D. TRBV23-1 is reported as an ORF; its role is uncertain. Trimming pared 4 bases from V and 11 bases from J, leaving 6 bases between. The CDR3 totals 11 residues. The CDR3 DNA follows: TGCGCCAGCAGTCTCGGGACACCCCTCCACTTT. This sequence encodes CASSLGTPLHF.

This sequence joins TRBV6-1 and TRBJ1-2; D not certain. Trimming removed 1 base from V and 7 bases from J, with 7 bases in between. CDR3 length: 12 residues. Germline loops: CDR1 MNHNS, CDR2 SASEGT. The CDR3 region has the DNA TGTGCCAGCAGTGAAGGAGGTCTTGGCTACACCTTC. Amino acid sequence: CASSEGGLGYTF.

A single count supports this clone. The V call is TRBV7-4, the J call TRBJ2-1, with 11 bases that match TRBD2. CDR1 is SGHVT, CDR2 SQSDAQ, per germline. Germline trimming cut 1 base from V and 4 bases from J; bases unmatched to any gene: 9. This CDR3 region has 18 residues. The CDR3 spells CASSLGGWGLADYNEQFF. CDR3 nucleotide sequence: TGTGCCAGCAGCTTAGGGGGGTGGGGACTAGCGGATTACAATGAGCAGTTCTTC.

J is TRBJ2-1 and V is TRBV18, with 10 bases fitting TRBD2. The junction had 3 bases not matched to a gene; V was cut back by 0 bases and J by 1 base. CDR1 and CDR2 (germline): KGHSH, LQKENI. The CDR3 sequence is 17 residues long. The CDR3 reads CASSPPGLASSYNEQFF. The CDR3 coding sequence is TGTGCCAGCTCACCACCGGGACTAGCGTCTTCCTACAATGAGCAGTTCTTC.